This TCR beta chain was identified during a study of blood T cell repertoires in COVID-19. The overall study: Specimens from acute and convalescent COVID-19 originated in the United States, Italy and Spain. PBMCs, B-cell-depleted T cells, or T cells provided the cDNA or gDNA that made up the material.

In the authors' methods: Amplified reference gene primers provided the basis for estimating nucleated cell counts. Only in-frame clones appear in the TCRdb table, and some are missing; sequencing was by immunoSEQ multiplex PCR. V and J calls and clone size are given by that table; D and trimming were obtained from the DNA. Here the sample spans 130,000 or so clones, around nine tenths being singletons. Trimming at V came to 0 bases and at J to 1 base, leaving 11 bases not matched to a gene. CDR3 length equals 17 residues. The V gene's germline CDR1 is GTSNPN and CDR2 SVGIG (reference sequence). The TCR originated in a man aged 55 to 70 with active or convalescent COVID-19. The sample consisted of peripheral blood. This chain joins TRBV30 and TRBJ2-5; 7 nucleotides match TRBD2. The CDR3 DNA reads TGTGCCTGGAGTGTACGGCCCAATAGCGGGCCCCAAGAGACCCAGTACTTC. Translated, it gives CAWSVRPNSGPQETQYF.